Each of the 14 T cell receptor beta chains below was sequenced from the same sample in a study of identical twins' blood T cells. MiXCR, applied by TCRdb to the 5' RACE reads, yields one record per CDR3 protein. The sample holds fewer than 450,000 distinct CDR3 sequences, roughly 27% seen once. The specimen was PBMCs. Receptors originate from a woman aged 18 to 49 in good health.

This clonotype turned up a few times. The chain combines TRBV9 with TRBJ1-5; D uncertain. V was pared by 3 bases and J by 6 bases, with 10 bases between. The germline V gene has CDR1 SGDLS and CDR2 YYNGEE. This CDR3 contains 13 residues. The CDR3 coding sequence is TGTGCCAGCAGCGCGGGATTTTCTCAGCCCCAGCATTTT. This sequence encodes CASSAGFSQPQHF.

A few counts support this clonotype. The chain recombines TRBV10-3 with TRBJ1-1, with D perhaps TRBD1 (5 bases). The CDR3 has 15 amino acids. Trimming took off 10 bases at V and 2 bases at J, with 20 bases between the two ends. Germline V gives CDR1 ENHRY, CDR2 SYGVKD. This chain's CDR3 is CATISQVGGNTEAFF. CDR3 nucleotide sequence: TGTGCCACCATATCGCAGGTGGGGGGTAACACTGAAGCTTTCTTT.

This clonotype has a handful of counts. The gene calls are TRBV7-2 and TRBJ2-3; D is unresolved. This CDR3 contains 14 residues. V was shortened by 5 bases and J by 1 base, with 10 bases between the two germline ends. Germline V gene data show CDR1 as SGHTA and CDR2 as FQGNSA. DNA for the CDR3: TGTGCCAGCAGCCACGACTTTGGCACAGATACGCAGTATTTT. Translated, it gives CASSHDFGTDTQYF.

This clonotype has a count of ten or more. The gene calls are TRBV19 and TRBJ1-3; D call uncertain. Trimming removed 5 bases at V and 7 bases at J, with 9 bases between. The CDR3 covers 12 residues. Germline V gives CDR1 LNHDA, CDR2 SQIVND (reference sequence). CDR3 in DNA: TGTGCCAGTAGTCCCACAGTCAACACCATATATTTT. It yields the protein CASSPTVNTIYF.

This clonotype was recorded many times. This rearrangement joins TRBV29-1 to TRBJ2-1; TRBD2 agrees at 7 bases. The CDR3 contains 14 residues. The germline gives CDR1 SQVTM, CDR2 ANQGSEA. V lost 6 bases and J lost 1; bases outside the gene matches: 6. The CDR3, as DNA: TGCAGCGTGAATCAGCGGGGATCCTACAATGAGCAGTTCTTC. This translates into CSVNQRGSYNEQFF.

The sample holds a few counts of this clonotype. This rearrangement joins TRBV3-1 to TRBJ2-7; 7 positions agree with TRBD2. This CDR3 spans 15 amino acids. The trim removed 5 bases at V and 2 bases at J, leaving 9 bases unmatched. The V gene's germline CDR1 is LGHDT and CDR2 YNNKEL (reference sequence). The CDR3 bases are TGTGCCAGCAGCGGCGGGAGTTGGAGCACCTACGAGCAGTACTTC. This translates into CASSGGSWSTYEQYF.

The table lists this clonotype with a few counts. The rearrangement uses TRBV10-2 and TRBJ2-7; 7 bases align to TRBD2. CDR3 length: 15 residues. V lost 3 bases and J lost 2; bases outside the gene matches: 7. Germline loops: CDR1 WSHSY, CDR2 SAAADI. The CDR3 nucleotides are TGCGCCAGCAGTGATTCACCTAGCGGAACCTACGAGCAGTACTTC. Protein: CASSDSPSGTYEQYF.

The V gene is TRBV9, the J gene TRBJ2-1, with TRBD2 as a possible D gene (5 bases). CDR1 and CDR2 from the germline V gene are SGDLS and YYNGEE. V lost 4 bases to trimming and J lost 8 bases, with 16 bases between them. The CDR3 spans 14 residues. Here the CDR3 reads CASSPRTGIDEQFF. In nucleotides, the CDR3 is TGTGCCAGCAGCCCCCGGACTGGAATCGATGAGCAGTTCTTC. Full variable domain (remainder filled in from reference TRBV9 and TRBJ2-1): DSGVTQTPKHLITATGQRVTLRCSPRSGDLSVYWYQQSLDQGLQFLIQYYNGEERAKGNILERFSAQQFPDLHSELNLSSLELGDSALYFCASSPRTGIDEQFFGPGTRLTVL.

As for this clonotype: This sequence may be a read error, since a much larger clone differs from it by one base. The rearrangement joins TRBV6-5 to TRBJ1-1; D is perhaps TRBD1 (6 bases). Germline CDR1 MNHEY, CDR2 SVGAGI. The CDR3 length is 15 residues. The CDR3 spells CASSYSPTGWTEVFF. In DNA form, the CDR3 reads TGTGCCAGCAGTTATTCCCCCACAGGGTGGACTGAAGTTTTCTTT.

This clonotype was found a few times. The chain uses TRBV20-1 and TRBJ2-7, with TRBD2 matching 12 bases. The CDR3 contains 16 residues. V was pared by 7 bases and J by 0 bases, with 10 bases of the junction left unmatched. CDR1 and CDR2 from the germline V gene are DFQATT and SNEGSKA (reference sequence). CDR3 amino acids: CSVNGLAGRSSYEQYF. The CDR3 DNA follows: TGCAGTGTCAATGGACTAGCGGGACGGAGCTCCTACGAGCAGTACTTC.

This clonotype is a singleton in its sample. The genes are TRBV5-6 and TRBJ2-7, with D hard to call. Trimming pared 1 base from V and 4 bases from J, leaving 15 bases between. The CDR3 has 15 amino acids. From germline, CDR1 is SGHDT and CDR2 YYEEEE. CDR3 in amino acids: CASSLSVSSYYEQYF. The CDR3 DNA sequence: TGTGCCAGCAGCTTGTCTGTGAGTAGTTATTACGAGCAGTACTTC.

CDR3 residues: CSARRGNTDTQYF. CDR3 bases: TGCAGTGCTAGACGCGGGAACACAGATACGCAGTATTTT. The rearrangement joins TRBV20-1 to TRBJ2-3, with D perhaps TRBD2 (6 bases). Germline-derived CDR1 and CDR2 are DFQATT and SNEGSKA (reference sequence). Trimming shortened V by 2 bases and J by 2 bases, and 8 bases separated the two germline ends. This CDR3 has 13 residues.

This chain uses TRBV2 with TRBJ2-7; no definite D call. Deletions cut 8 bases from V and 1 base from J, with 6 bases between. This CDR3 contains 11 residues. The germline V gene has CDR1 SNHLY and CDR2 FYNNEI. CDR3 nucleotides: TGTGCCAGCGTTGAATCCTACGAGCAGTACTTC. It codes for CASVESYEQYF.

This clonotype was counted ten times or more. This chain joins TRBV19 and TRBJ2-2; no firm D call. Germline V gene lookup returns CDR1 LNHDA and CDR2 SQIVND (reference sequence). V gave up 5 bases and J gave up 0 bases, with 7 bases separating them. The CDR3 spans 14 residues. The CDR3 here is CASSLFANTGELFF. CDR3 coding DNA: TGTGCCAGTAGTCTGTTTGCGAACACCGGGGAGCTGTTTTTT.